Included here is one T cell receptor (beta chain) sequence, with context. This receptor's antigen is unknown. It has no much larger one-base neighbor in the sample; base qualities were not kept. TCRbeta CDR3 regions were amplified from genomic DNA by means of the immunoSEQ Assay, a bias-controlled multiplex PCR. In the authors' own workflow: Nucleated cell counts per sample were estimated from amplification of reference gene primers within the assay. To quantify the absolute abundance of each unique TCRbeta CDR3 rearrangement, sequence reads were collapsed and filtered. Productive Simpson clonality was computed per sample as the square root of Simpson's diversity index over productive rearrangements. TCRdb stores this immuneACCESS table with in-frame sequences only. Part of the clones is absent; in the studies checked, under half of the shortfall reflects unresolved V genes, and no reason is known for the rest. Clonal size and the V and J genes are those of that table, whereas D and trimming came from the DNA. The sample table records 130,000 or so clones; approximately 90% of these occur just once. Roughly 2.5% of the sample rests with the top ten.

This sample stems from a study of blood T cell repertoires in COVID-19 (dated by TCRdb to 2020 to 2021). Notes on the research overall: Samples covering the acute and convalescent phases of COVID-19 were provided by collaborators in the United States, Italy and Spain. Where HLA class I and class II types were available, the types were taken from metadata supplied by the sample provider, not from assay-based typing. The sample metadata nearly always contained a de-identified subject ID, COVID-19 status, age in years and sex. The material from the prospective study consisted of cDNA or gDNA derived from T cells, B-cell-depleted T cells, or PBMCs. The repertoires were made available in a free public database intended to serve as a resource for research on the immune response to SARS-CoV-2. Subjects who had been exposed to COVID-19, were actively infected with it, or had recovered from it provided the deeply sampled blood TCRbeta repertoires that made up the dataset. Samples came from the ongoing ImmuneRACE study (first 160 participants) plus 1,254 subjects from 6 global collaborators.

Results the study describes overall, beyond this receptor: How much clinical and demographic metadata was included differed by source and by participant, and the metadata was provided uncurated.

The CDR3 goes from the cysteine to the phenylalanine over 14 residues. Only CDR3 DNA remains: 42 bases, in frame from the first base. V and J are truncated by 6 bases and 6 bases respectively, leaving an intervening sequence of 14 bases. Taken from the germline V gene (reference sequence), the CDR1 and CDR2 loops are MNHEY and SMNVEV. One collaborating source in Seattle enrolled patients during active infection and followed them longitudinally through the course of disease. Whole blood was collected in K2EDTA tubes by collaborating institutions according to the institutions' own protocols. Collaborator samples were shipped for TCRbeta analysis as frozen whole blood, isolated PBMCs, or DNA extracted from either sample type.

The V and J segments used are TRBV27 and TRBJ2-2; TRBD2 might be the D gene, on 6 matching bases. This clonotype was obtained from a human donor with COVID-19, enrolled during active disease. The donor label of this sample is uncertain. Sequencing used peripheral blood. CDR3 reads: CASRHARGSGELFF. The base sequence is TGTGCCAGCAGGCACGCACGGGGGTCCGGGGAGCTGTTTTTT.